These T cell receptor beta chains were read from a single sample in a study of T cells in tuberculosis. Profiling relied on immunoSEQ multiplex PCR, and the TCRdb table lists in-frame clones only, not all of them. The sample consists of 85,000 to 90,000 clones, more than 75% of them appearing once. Sequenced input: CD1b-GMM tetramer-negative cells sorted from PBMCs. These receptors were collected from an adult woman with latent tuberculosis. CDR3s include the opening cysteine and the closing phenylalanine or tryptophan. A D gene is named only where the DNA matches it firmly. Expanded clones are given a class, and other clones once, few, many or no size at all.

>TRBV5-1|TRBJ1-1|NA|NA
CASSLSPGGTEAFF
TGCGCCAGCAGCTTGTCCCCCGGAGGCACTGAAGCTTTCTTT
>TRBV7-9|TRBJ2-2|NA|TRBD1
CASSSTGAAGELFF
TGTGCCAGCAGTTCCACAGGGGCAGCCGGGGAGCTGTTTTTT
>TRBV19|TRBJ1-1|NA|NA
CASSIDQTAMNTEAFF
TGTGCCAGTAGTATAGATCAGACAGCTATGAACACTGAAGCTTTCTTT
>TRBV28|TRBJ1-1|NA|TRBD1
CASSSTLGQAVVAFF
TGTGCCAGCAGTTCGACCCTAGGACAGGCAGTGGTAGCTTTCTTT
>TRBV6-4|TRBJ2-1|NA|TRBD1
CASSEEGANNEQFF
TGTGCCAGCAGTGAAGAGGGGGCGAACAATGAGCAGTTCTTC
>TRBV20-1|TRBJ1-2|NA|NA
CSANYYGYTF
TGCAGTGCTAACTACTATGGCTACACCTTC
>TRBV30|TRBJ1-4|NA|NA
CAWLDSPNEKLFF
TGTGCCTGGCTGGACAGCCCTAATGAAAAACTGTTTTTT
>TRBV6-5|TRBJ2-7|NA|TRBD1
CASRRTGDSYEQYF
TGTGCCAGCAGGCGGACAGGGGACTCCTACGAGCAGTACTTC
>TRBV19|TRBJ2-1|NA|TRBD2
CASVPGLAGGPGEQFF
TGTGCCAGTGTCCCGGGACTAGCGGGGGGGCCAGGGGAGCAGTTCTTC
>TRBV11-2|TRBJ2-1|NA|NA
CASSLVRDVNEQFF
TGTGCCAGCAGCTTAGTCAGGGATGTGAATGAGCAGTTCTTC
>TRBV19|TRBJ2-3|NA|TRBD1
CASSGKTGVTDTQYF
TGTGCCAGTAGTGGCAAGACAGGGGTCACAGATACGCAGTATTTT
>TRBV7-2|TRBJ1-1|once|NA
CASSFGTNTEAFF
TGTGCCAGCAGCTTCGGGACTAACACTGAAGCTTTCTTT
>TRBV6-1|TRBJ2-2|few|NA
CASSEAGRASGELFF
TGTGCCAGCAGTGAAGCGGGGCGCGCCTCTGGGGAGCTGTTTTTT
>TRBV6-5|TRBJ1-1|NA|TRBD1
CASNPLTGLNTEAFF
TGTGCCAGCAACCCCCTGACAGGGTTAAACACTGAAGCTTTCTTT
>TRBV7-6|TRBJ1-2|NA|NA
CASSLDQGANYGYTF
TGTGCCAGCAGCTTAGATCAGGGCGCTAACTATGGCTACACCTTC
>TRBV6-1|TRBJ2-1|NA|TRBD2
CASSEEGASGGHEQFF
TGTGCCAGCAGTGAGGAGGGGGCTAGCGGGGGTCATGAGCAGTTCTTC
>TRBV13|TRBJ2-3|few|TRBD2
CASSLGTSGTPDTQYF
TGTGCCAGCAGCTTAGGGACTAGCGGGACCCCAGATACGCAGTATTTT
>TRBV30|TRBJ1-1|NA|NA
CAWSVAGKAFF
TGTGCCTGGAGTGTGGCAGGGAAAGCTTTCTTT
>TRBV5-6|TRBJ2-2|NA|NA
CASSFGIIDTGELFF
TGTGCCAGCAGCTTTGGTATCATAGACACCGGGGAGCTGTTTTTT
>TRBV5-1|TRBJ1-3|NA|TRBD1
CASSLAGGTAGNTIYF
TGCGCCAGCAGCTTGGCAGGTGGGACAGCTGGAAACACCATATATTTT
>TRBV29-1|TRBJ1-2|NA|NA
CSVEARVVGYTF
TGCAGCGTTGAAGCCAGGGTAGTTGGCTACACCTTC
>TRBV29-1|TRBJ1-1|NA|NA
CSVESAQNTEAFF
TGCAGCGTTGAGAGCGCCCAGAACACTGAAGCTTTCTTT
>TRBV7-3|TRBJ1-1|NA|TRBD1
CASSLRAQVGQGTNRRQNTEAFF
TGTGCCAGCAGCTTAAGGGCCCAGGTTGGACAGGGGACTAACAGGAGACAGAACACTGAAGCTTTCTTT
>TRBV5-4|TRBJ2-2|NA|TRBD1
CASSPRDRGPAGELFF
TGTGCCAGCAGCCCCCGGGACAGGGGGCCCGCCGGGGAGCTGTTTTTT
>TRBV28|TRBJ1-5|NA|NA
CASSLFGSGNQPQHF
TGTGCCAGCAGTTTATTCGGGTCGGGCAATCAGCCCCAGCATTTT